The present TCR beta chain was sequenced within a study of tumor-infiltrating lymphocytes in primary liver carcinoma. Reverse transcription of approximately 0.55 ug total RNA with a constant-region primer produced TCR beta cDNA. Generation of the TCR beta libraries relied on three nested multiplex PCR rounds using slightly modified ARM-PCR. TCRdb re-called the multiplex PCR reads through MiXCR, storing one row per CDR3 protein. The table lists some 120,000 distinct CDR3 sequences, 65% of them singletons. The source material, 20-30 mg of unsorted bulk tissue, was used to co-extract RNA and DNA. All tumor specimens exceeded 90% viable tumor cells. The TCR originated in a woman aged 55-70 years with primary liver carcinoma and hepatitis B virus infection. Sequencing was performed on liver tumor tissue from sampling region 1. Stated subset: tumor region T1, superior pole.

Written as DNA, the CDR3 is TGTGCCAGCAGCCCCTCCGGGACTAGACGGCTCAATGAGCAGTTCTTC. This sequence encodes CASSPSGTRRLNEQFF. V and J are TRBV28 and TRBJ2-1; 8 bases are a match to TRBD2. Germline CDR1 reads MDHEN; CDR2 reads SYDVKM. The length of the CDR3 is 16 residues. J gave up 6 bases and V 6 bases, and 13 bases lay outside the gene matches.